The present T cell receptor beta chain was sequenced within a study of shared clonotypes between healthy human individuals. V trimming: 5 bases; J trimming: 2 bases; junction bases outside the gene matches: 6. Germline assignment: CDR1 SNHLY and CDR2 FYNNEI. The CDR3 loop spans 15 amino acids. In this sample, this clone turned up once. The repertoire was sequenced with immunoSEQ multiplex PCR; TCRdb's copy has only in-frame clones and lacks some. The repertoire holds roughly 2 million clones, approximately 96% seen once, with over 0.1% in the top ten. A CD45RA+ naive subset and a CD45RA-negative memory subset were split from CD4+ cells.

This clonotype originated in a man in his late teens or twenties in good health. The sequenced sample was naive CD4+ T cells sorted from blood. Subset of the sample: CD45RA+ positively selected. The chain is built from TRBV2 and TRBJ1-2; 9 bases agree with TRBD1. The CDR3 spells CASSRQGGPNYGYTF. The CDR3 bases are TGTGCCAGCAGTAGACAGGGGGGGCCCAACTATGGCTACACCTTC.